Listed below are T cell receptor beta chains from one sample, sequenced in a study of cytomegalovirus exposure and HLA in healthy donors. Produced via immunoSEQ multiplex PCR; TCRdb's table is partial and in-frame only. This sample has approximately 190,000 clones; approximately 80% occur once, and the top ten carry roughly 2.8%. The sample comprised PBMCs. These receptors all stem from a woman aged 45-59 years in good health and CMV-seropositive. CDR3s include the opening cysteine and the closing phenylalanine or tryptophan. The D gene is left open where the match is weak. The size of a clone is reported for some rows only, either as once, few or many, or as a class for expanded clones.

>16|NA|TRBV2|NA|TRBJ1-5
CASSEGTSYSNQPQHF
TGTGCCAGCAGTGAGGGGACATCTTATAGCAATCAGCCCCAGCATTTT
>16|NA|TRBV7-9|NA|TRBJ1-2
CASSLAPMGRVGGYTF
TGTGCCAGCAGCTTAGCCCCGATGGGGCGAGTGGGTGGCTACACCTTC
>15|TRBD1|TRBV9|NA|TRBJ2-7
CASSVDEDRGYEQYF
TGTGCCAGCAGCGTAGATGAGGACAGGGGCTACGAGCAGTACTTC
>13|NA|TRBV6-1|once|TRBJ2-5
CASGRHLEETQYF
TGTGCCAGCGGGAGACACCTGGAAGAGACCCAGTACTTC
>12|TRBD1|TRBV6-1|once|TRBJ1-2
CAAWDRASGYTF
TGTGCCGCCTGGGACAGAGCGAGTGGCTACACCTTC
>18|TRBD1|TRBV7-2|NA|TRBJ1-1
CASSRRSLTGQVNTEAFF
TGTGCCAGCAGCCGAAGAAGCCTTACGGGACAGGTGAACACTGAAGCTTTCTTT
>13|NA|TRBV6-5|NA|TRBJ1-1
CASSYEAYTEAFF
TGTGCCAGCAGTTATGAGGCCTACACTGAAGCTTTCTTT
>13|NA|TRBV6-5|NA|TRBJ1-1
CASSWGEDTEAFF
TGTGCCAGCAGTTGGGGGGAAGACACTGAAGCTTTCTTT
>12|TRBD1|TRBV6-5|NA|TRBJ1-2
CASRGTAYGYTF
TGTGCCAGCAGGGGGACAGCCTATGGCTACACCTTC
>16|NA|TRBV7-2|NA|TRBJ2-2
CASSLGHRVGSGELFF
TGTGCCAGCAGCTTAGGGCACAGGGTGGGTTCCGGGGAGCTGTTTTTT
>15|NA|TRBV29-1|few|TRBJ2-7
CSVEFWDSDYNEQYF
TGCAGCGTTGAGTTCTGGGACTCGGACTACAATGAGCAGTACTTC
>13|TRBD2|TRBV6-5|NA|TRBJ2-3
CASRIAGGDTQYF
TGTGCCAGCAGGATAGCGGGGGGTGATACGCAGTATTTT
>16|NA|TRBV7-2|NA|TRBJ1-5
CASSLTGGGGNQPQHF
TGTGCCAGCAGCTTAACCGGGGGCGGGGGAAATCAGCCCCAGCATTTT
>13|NA|TRBV28|NA|TRBJ1-5
CASMPGMNQPQHF
TGTGCCAGCATGCCAGGGATGAATCAGCCCCAGCATTTT
>15|NA|TRBV10-3|NA|TRBJ1-3
CAISEGGTSGNTIYF
TGTGCCATCAGTGAGGGAGGGACCTCTGGAAACACCATATATTTT
>16|TRBD1|TRBV5-1|NA|TRBJ2-3
CASSLQDRGRGDTQYF
TGCGCCAGCAGCCTCCAGGACAGGGGAAGGGGAGATACGCAGTATTTT
>16|NA|TRBV13|NA|TRBJ2-7
CASSLEAGLPPYEQYF
TGTGCCAGCAGCTTAGAGGCGGGGCTCCCTCCCTACGAGCAGTACTTC
>14|TRBD1|TRBV7-2|NA|TRBJ2-7
CASIKGTGAYEQYF
TGTGCCAGCATCAAAGGGACAGGCGCCTACGAGCAGTACTTC
>13|NA|TRBV6-5|NA|TRBJ1-4
CASGDTRGEKLFF
TGTGCCAGCGGGGACACCCGCGGTGAAAAACTGTTTTTT
>17|NA|TRBV19|few|TRBJ1-6
CASSIAQASSYNSPLHF
TGTGCCAGTAGTATCGCCCAGGCAAGCTCCTATAATTCACCCCTCCACTTT
>17|TRBD1|TRBV11-3|NA|TRBJ1-2
CASSERLTGEANYGYTF
TGTGCCAGCAGCGAACGACTTACAGGGGAGGCTAACTATGGCTACACCTTC
>15|TRBD2|TRBV7-9|NA|TRBJ2-7
CASSPRTSGGGEQYF
TGTGCCAGCAGCCCCCGGACTAGCGGGGGAGGCGAGCAGTACTTC
>15|TRBD2|TRBV15|once|TRBJ2-1
CATSRSSGGRDEQFF
TGTGCCACCAGCAGATCCTCGGGGGGGAGGGATGAGCAGTTCTTC
>19|NA|TRBV7-9|NA|TRBJ2-4
CASSSLQGLQGAVGNIQYF
TGTGCCAGCAGTTCCCTCCAGGGCCTACAAGGGGCGGTTGGTAACATTCAGTACTTC
>13|TRBD1|TRBV6-1|NA|TRBJ1-6
CAHATGANSPLHF
TGTGCCCACGCGACAGGGGCGAATTCACCCCTCCACTTT
>16|TRBD1|TRBV4-2|NA|TRBJ1-1
CASSQEGGQGRPEAFF
TGTGCCAGTAGCCAAGAAGGGGGACAGGGACGCCCTGAAGCTTTCTTT
>15|NA|TRBV4-3|NA|TRBJ1-6
CASSQDPSGNSPLHF
TGCGCCAGCAGCCAAGATCCATCGGGGAATTCACCCCTCCACTTT
>14|NA|TRBV28|NA|TRBJ1-1
CASLSPSKEAEAFF
TGTGCCAGCCTCTCCCCTAGCAAAGAAGCTGAAGCTTTCTTT
>14|NA|TRBV4-1|NA|TRBJ2-1
CASRANIQGDEQFF
TGCGCCAGCAGAGCAAATATACAGGGAGATGAGCAGTTCTTC
>13|TRBD2|TRBV30|NA|TRBJ2-5
CAWSSGAGETQYF
TGTGCCTGGAGTAGCGGGGCTGGCGAGACCCAGTACTTC
>14|TRBD1|TRBV7-8|NA|TRBJ2-4
CASSFGQGKNIQYF
TGTGCCAGCAGCTTCGGACAGGGGAAAAACATTCAGTACTTC
>17|NA|TRBV4-1|NA|TRBJ2-3
CATQPLLADISTDTQYF
TGCGCCACCCAACCGCTCTTGGCGGACATCAGCACAGATACGCAGTATTTT
>17|TRBD2|TRBV2|NA|TRBJ2-1
CASSEGVAGVSYNEQFF
TGTGCCAGCAGTGAAGGGGTAGCGGGGGTCTCCTACAATGAGCAGTTCTTC
>14|TRBD1|TRBV18|few|TRBJ1-1
CASSPQGANTEAFF
TGTGCCAGCTCACCACAGGGGGCGAACACTGAAGCTTTCTTT
>12|NA|TRBV4-3|NA|TRBJ1-2
CASSQGQGFYTF
TGCGCCAGCAGCCAAGGGCAGGGTTTCTACACCTTC
>17|TRBD2|TRBV5-1|NA|TRBJ2-3
CASSLIPTSGGTDTQYF
TGCGCCAGCAGCTTGATCCCGACTAGCGGGGGGACAGATACGCAGTATTTT
>13|TRBD1|TRBV6-5|NA|TRBJ1-4
CASSRTGNEKLFF
TGTGCCAGCAGTCGGACAGGAAATGAAAAACTGTTTTTT
>15|TRBD1|TRBV30|NA|TRBJ1-5
CAWSVPGQGSQPQHF
TGTGCCTGGAGTGTACCCGGACAGGGCAGTCAGCCCCAGCATTTT
>18|TRBD2|TRBV4-2|NA|TRBJ2-3
CASSQASGGKPGTDTQYF
TGTGCCAGCAGCCAGGCTAGCGGGGGGAAACCGGGCACAGATACGCAGTATTTT
>13|TRBD1|TRBV6-5|few|TRBJ1-5
CASSRDRDQPQHF
TGTGCCAGCAGTCGGGACAGGGATCAGCCCCAGCATTTT
>15|TRBD1|TRBV2|NA|TRBJ1-2
CASSLNRGPGYGYTF
TGTGCCAGCAGCCTTAACAGGGGGCCCGGCTATGGCTACACCTTC
>18|NA|TRBV5-8|NA|TRBJ1-6
CASSLPAGDVTYNSPLHF
TGTGCCAGCAGCTTACCAGCAGGGGACGTCACCTATAATTCACCCCTCCACTTT
>15|TRBD1|TRBV6-1|NA|TRBJ2-5
CASSEGQGRAETQYF
TGTGCCAGCAGTGAGGGACAGGGAAGGGCGGAGACCCAGTACTTC
>15|TRBD1|TRBV4-1|NA|TRBJ2-7
CASSPGQGGIYEQYF
TGCGCCAGCAGCCCGGGACAGGGGGGGATCTACGAGCAGTACTTC
>12|NA|TRBV11-3|NA|TRBJ2-1
CASSSLSNEQFF
TGTGCCAGCAGCTCCCTTAGCAATGAGCAGTTCTTC
>16|TRBD2|TRBV7-8|NA|TRBJ2-3
CASSLDLRGSTDTQYF
TGTGCCAGCAGCTTGGATTTGCGGGGGAGCACAGATACGCAGTATTTT
>15|TRBD1|TRBV6-5|NA|TRBJ1-4
CASKGDRVTPQRLFF
TGTGCCAGCAAAGGGGACAGGGTCACCCCCCAAAGACTGTTTTTT
>13|NA|TRBV5-1|NA|TRBJ2-2
CASSVQGTGELFF
TGCGCCAGCAGCGTACAGGGAACCGGGGAGCTGTTTTTT
>15|TRBD1|TRBV19|NA|TRBJ2-7
CASSIPGQGRYEQYF
TGTGCCAGTAGTATTCCGGGACAGGGTAGGTACGAGCAGTACTTC
>15|TRBD1|TRBV9|NA|TRBJ2-5
CASSIRDRVTETQYF
TGTGCCAGCAGCATCCGGGACAGGGTTACAGAGACCCAGTACTTC
>15|TRBD1|TRBV7-9|once|TRBJ2-2
CSSSLGDRTTGELFF
TGTTCCAGCAGCTTAGGGGACAGAACCACCGGGGAGCTGTTTTTT
>15|NA|TRBV7-3|NA|TRBJ2-5
CASSRDMAGQETQYF
TGTGCCAGCAGCCGTGACATGGCAGGGCAAGAGACCCAGTACTTC